The clone carrying this TCR beta chain was counted a few times. Its antigen is still unknown. CDR1 is SQVTM, CDR2 ANQGSEA, per germline. The V end was cut by 0 bases, the J end by 9 bases, with 14 bases between. The CDR3 extends over 13 amino acids. The entry originates in a study of T cells after yellow fever vaccination. They built TCR cDNA with 5'RACE template switching, a step that put in a universal primer site and UMIs. TCRdb processed the 5' RACE reads anew with MiXCR; each CDR3 protein has one entry. Of about 210,000 distinct CDR3 sequences listed, roughly 6.2% are singletons. Whole-study findings and limits: There was a small share of clonotypes that showed up in both the CD4 and CD8 compartments. Post-booster samples contained most primary-vaccination clones (around 95% CD4, 70% to 90% CD8). Weaker overall was a secondary response that nonetheless peaked faster, on day 5 versus 15.

The receptor was isolated from a man aged 30 to 39 who received the YFV17D yellow fever vaccine. The chain couples TRBV29-1 to TRBJ2-5; D is undetermined. The source material was CD4+ T cells sorted from PBMCs, sampled on the day of the yellow fever booster vaccination. The CDR3 here is CSVEDFAEGPQYF. The CDR3 DNA sequence: TGCAGCGTTGAAGATTTTGCAGAAGGCCCCCAGTACTTC.